This T cell receptor beta chain was observed in a study of cytomegalovirus exposure and HLA in healthy donors. Study-level background: HLA-typed donors were the source of approximately 80 million unique TCRs held in an early data release. Across around 400 genotyped donors, approximately 80% landed in the Caucasian-associated ancestry cluster. Whole-study findings and limits: Indistinguishable V segments such as TRBV6-2 and TRBV6-3 were excluded.

All donors participated as healthy donors of bone marrow. Note on this clone: The antigen remains unidentified.

Trimming removed 2 bases from V and 3 bases from J, with 17 bases in between. Germline lookup yields CDR1 MGHRA and CDR2 YSYEKL. The length of the CDR3 is 17 residues. 60 Vbeta and 13 Jbeta primers were used in PCR. Sequencing used immunoSEQ multiplex PCR; TCRdb keeps in-frame clones, though not all of them. The sample yields some 100,000 clones, 65% to 85% seen once. The V gene is TRBV4-1, the J gene TRBJ2-1; possibly TRBD2 for D (5 bases). This clonotype was sampled from a man aged 50 or older in good health and CMV-seronegative. Sequencing was performed on PBMCs. The CDR3 nucleotides are TGCGCCAGCAGCCAACGGAGGTCCGAAACCCTCTACAATGAGCAGTTCTTC. Its translation: CASSQRRSETLYNEQFF.